These T cell receptor beta chains were read from a single sample in a study of type 1 regulatory T cells. TCRdb passed the reads through MiXCR, listing each CDR3 protein once. Of about 69,000 distinct CDR3 sequences listed, about 20% are singletons. Their cognate antigens are unknown. Material for sequencing was cultured type 1 regulatory T (Tr1) cells, either the whole culture or a sorted fraction (not recorded which). The source of these receptors is a human donor in good health. Both conserved end residues are part of each CDR3. The D gene is left open where the match is weak. Clone size is given for some rows only: seen once, a few or many times, or a class if the clone is expanded.

few,TRBJ1-1,.,TRBV7-2,CASRRGLGNTEAFF,TGTGCCAGCAGGCGTGGACTCGGGAACACTGAAGCTTTCTTT
few,TRBJ2-2,.,TRBV7-2,CASSLAMQRAGELFF,TGTGCCAGCAGCTTAGCCATGCAGCGGGCCGGGGAGCTGTTTTTT
few,TRBJ2-7,.,TRBV7-9,CASSQDSGSVEQYF,TGTGCCAGCAGCCAGGATTCCGGGTCCGTAGAGCAGTACTTC
many,TRBJ1-4,.,TRBV15,CATSRDGGATNEKLFF,TGTGCCACCAGCAGAGATGGCGGTGCAACTAATGAAAAACTGTTTTTT
.,TRBJ1-1,.,TRBV29-1,CSVDEAMGTEAFF,TGCAGCGTCGATGAGGCAATGGGCACTGAAGCTTTCTTT
few,TRBJ1-6,.,TRBV7-2,CASSSRGPNSPLHF,TGTGCCAGCAGCTCGAGAGGGCCTAATTCACCCCTCCACTTT
few,TRBJ2-2,TRBD2,TRBV5-1,CASSPVVAGTGELFF,TGCGCCAGCAGCCCCGTGGTAGCGGGAACCGGGGAGCTGTTTTTT
few,TRBJ1-4,.,TRBV29-1,CSVGTTLGEKLFF,TGCAGCGTTGGGACTACTTTGGGTGAAAAACTGTTTTTT
.,TRBJ2-1,TRBD2,TRBV5-1,CASSLPTSGSEQFF,TGCGCCAGCAGCTTGCCGACTAGCGGGAGTGAGCAGTTCTTC
few,TRBJ2-7,TRBD1,TRBV5-1,CASSPQGSTYEQYF,TGCGCCAGCAGCCCACAGGGGTCCACCTACGAGCAGTACTTC
few,TRBJ1-2,TRBD1,TRBV7-9,CASSPTTGTGGANGYTF,TGTGCCAGCAGCCCAACCACCGGGACAGGGGGCGCAAATGGCTACACCTTC
few,TRBJ2-2,.,TRBV7-2,CASSFGSYTGELFF,TGTGCCAGCAGCTTTGGGTCTTACACCGGGGAGCTGTTTTTT
few,TRBJ2-3,.,TRBV20-1,CSARVQPSTDTQYF,TGCAGTGCTAGAGTCCAACCTAGCACAGATACGCAGTATTTT
.,TRBJ2-1,TRBD2,TRBV12-3/TRBV12-4,CASRNGLAGGEQFF,TGTGCCAGCAGAAACGGACTAGCGGGAGGTGAGCAGTTCTTC
once,TRBJ1-6,.,TRBV18,CASSPLRRVGNSPLHF,TGTGCCAGCTCACCACTCCGCAGGGTCGGTAATTCACCCCTCCACTTT
many,TRBJ2-7,TRBD2,TRBV5-1,CASRTISGSSYEQYF,TGCGCCAGCCGAACAATTAGCGGGAGCTCCTACGAGCAGTACTTC
many,TRBJ1-2,TRBD1,TRBV7-2,CASSSGGAAGYTF,TGTGCCAGCAGCTCAGGGGGCGCTGCTGGCTACACCTTC
few,TRBJ2-3,.,TRBV7-3,CASSSPTTDTQYF,TGTGCCAGCAGCTCCCCTACGACAGATACGCAGTATTTT
.,TRBJ1-1,TRBD1,TRBV25-1,CASRRQGPNTETFF,TGTGCCAGCAGGAGACAGGGACCGAACACTGAAACTTTCTTT
many,TRBJ2-3,TRBD2,TRBV5-5,CASSFRAGGVTDTQYF,TGTGCCAGCAGCTTTAGAGCGGGAGGAGTCACAGATACGCAGTATTTT
few,TRBJ2-7,TRBD2,TRBV20-1,CSAARGGRNYEQYF,TGCAGTGCTGCGAGGGGCGGGAGGAACTACGAGCAGTACTTC
.,TRBJ2-5,.,TRBV3-1,CASSQVQETQYF,TGTGCCAGCAGCCAAGTCCAAGAGACCCAGTACTTC
.,TRBJ2-1,TRBD2,TRBV5-1,CASSLIPGTSNNEQFF,TGCGCCAGCAGTTTGATACCCGGGACTAGCAACAATGAGCAGTTCTTC
.,TRBJ1-1,TRBD1,TRBV10-3,CATLDRGQTETFF,TGTGCCACCCTGGACAGGGGGCAAACTGAAACTTTCTTT
many,TRBJ2-7,TRBD2,TRBV11-2,CASSLLAGAEQYF,TGTGCCAGCAGCTTACTAGCGGGAGCCGAGCAGTACTTC
.,TRBJ2-5,TRBD2,TRBV13,CASSRSQSGRIEETQYF,TGTGCCAGCAGTCGGTCTCAAAGCGGGAGGATCGAGGAGACCCAGTACTTC
.,TRBJ1-5,.,TRBV20-1,CSASPSWDQPQHF,TGCAGTGCTAGTCCCTCCTGGGATCAGCCCCAGCATTTT
few,TRBJ2-1,.,TRBV24-1,CATIRSYNEQFF,TGTGCCACCATCCGCTCCTACAATGAGCAGTTCTTC
few,TRBJ1-2,TRBD1,TRBV9,CASSSTSQGLNYGYTF,TGTGCCAGCAGCTCAACCTCACAGGGGCTTAACTATGGCTACACCTTC
.,TRBJ2-3,TRBD1,TRBV6-5,CASSYSRQGITVTQYF,TGTGCCAGCAGTTACTCGAGACAGGGAATAACGGTTACGCAGTATTTT
.,TRBJ1-6,.,TRBV12-3/TRBV12-4,CASTLGRRGVGTPANSPLHF,TGTGCCAGCACCCTAGGGCGGAGGGGTGTGGGGACCCCGGCCAATTCACCCCTCCACTTT
few,TRBJ2-3,.,TRBV20-1,CSATTRLADTQYF,TGCAGTGCTACGACTCGTCTGGCAGATACGCAGTATTTT
few,TRBJ2-3,TRBD2,TRBV5-1,CASSLTLAGVADTQYF,TGCGCCAGCAGCTTGACCCTAGCGGGAGTGGCAGATACGCAGTATTTT
.,TRBJ1-2,.,TRBV18,CASSPNRNRDSHYGYTF,TGTGCCAGCTCACCTAACCGAAACAGGGATTCACACTATGGCTACACCTTC
few,TRBJ2-1,.,TRBV5-6,CASRDQGLVGYNEQFF,TGTGCCAGCAGGGATCAGGGGCTTGTTGGCTACAATGAGCAGTTCTTC
many,TRBJ1-2,TRBD1,TRBV10-3,CASGTDYGYTF,TGTGCCAGCGGGACAGATTATGGCTACACCTTC
few,TRBJ2-1,TRBD2,TRBV12-3/TRBV12-4,CASRREGLSYNEQFF,TGTGCCAGCAGGCGGGAGGGCCTGTCCTACAATGAGCAGTTCTTC
.,TRBJ1-1,TRBD1,TRBV7-3,CASSRGQITEAFF,TGTGCCAGCAGCCGGGGACAGATCACTGAAGCTTTCTTT
.,TRBJ2-5,.,TRBV3-1,CASSPRLGAREETQYF,TGTGCCAGCAGCCCCCGCCTGGGGGCGAGAGAAGAGACCCAGTACTTC
few,TRBJ2-1,.,TRBV9,CASSTRDDEQFF,TGTGCCAGCAGTACCAGGGATGATGAGCAGTTCTTC
medium-sized,TRBJ1-2,.,TRBV4-2,CASRLSTGNSNGYTF,TGTGCCAGCAGGCTCAGCACAGGGAATAGCAATGGCTACACCTTC
.,TRBJ2-7,.,TRBV5-1,CASSEQGPSYEQYF,TGCGCCAGCAGCGAACAGGGACCGAGCTACGAGCAGTACTTC
many,TRBJ1-5,.,TRBV20-1,CSAIHPQGNQPQHF,TGCAGTGCCATTCACCCCCAGGGGAATCAGCCCCAGCATTTT
.,TRBJ2-1,.,TRBV10-3,CAAGGVSSYNEQFF,TGTGCCGCAGGGGGGGTGAGCTCCTACAATGAGCAGTTCTTC
few,TRBJ2-1,.,TRBV5-1,CASTTYNEQFF,TGCGCCAGCACCACCTACAATGAGCAGTTCTTC
few,TRBJ1-1,.,TRBV24-1,CATRAQDRANTEAFF,TGTGCCACCAGGGCACAGGATCGGGCGAACACTGAAGCTTTCTTT
.,TRBJ2-3,.,TRBV15,CATSRDGGADTQYF,TGTGCCACCAGCAGAGATGGGGGTGCAGATACGCAGTATTTT
few,TRBJ2-7,TRBD1,TRBV29-1,CSVEPTGGDEQYF,TGCAGCGTTGAACCGACAGGGGGGGACGAGCAGTACTTC